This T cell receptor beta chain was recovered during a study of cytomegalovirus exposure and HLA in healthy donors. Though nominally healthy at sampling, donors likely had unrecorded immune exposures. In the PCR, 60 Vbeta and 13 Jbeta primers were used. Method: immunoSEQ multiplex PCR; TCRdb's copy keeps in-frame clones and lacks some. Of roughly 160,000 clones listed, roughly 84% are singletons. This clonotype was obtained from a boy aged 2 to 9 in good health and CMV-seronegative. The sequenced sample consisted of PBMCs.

The CDR3 is CASRGIAVYEQYF. In nucleotides, the CDR3 is TGTGCCAGCAGGGGGATAGCGGTCTACGAGCAGTACTTC. This chain uses TRBV2 with TRBJ2-5; possibly TRBD2 for D (6 bases). TRBJ2-7 matches the DNA end more closely, so the J call is doubtful. Germline CDR1 and CDR2: SNHLY and FYNNEI. This CDR3 has 13 residues.